This T cell receptor (beta chain) came from a study of PD-1 blockade in classical Hodgkin lymphoma. Across the whole study: The patients were dosed with nivolumab 3 mg/kg, infused intravenously every 2 weeks.

Overall study results and limits: Newly diagnosed patients reportedly had lower baseline TCR diversity than healthy donors. Those patients who began receiving nivolumab less than 1 year after ASCT had lower diversity, and they were excluded. A significant rise in TCR diversity by C4D1 was seen for CD4+ but not CD8+ cells.

A word on this clone: Its antigen is unidentified.

TCRdb's table, derived via immunoSEQ multiplex PCR, lists solely in-frame clones and lacks some. Among 20,000 or so clones, over 75% were seen once, and the ten largest hold roughly 15%. Every patient was affected by relapse after autologous stem cell transplantation, while exposure to brentuximab vedotin was not uniform. The sequence derives from a human donor with classical Hodgkin lymphoma. The input for sequencing was peripheral blood mononuclear cells (PBMCs), taken before the second cycle of nivolumab.

CDR3 nucleotide sequence: TGTGCCAGCAGTGCTAGCTCCTACAATGAGCAGTTCTTC. It yields the protein CASSASSYNEQFF. The chain joins TRBV6-6 to TRBJ2-1; D not resolved. Trimming took off 5 bases at V and 0 bases at J, with 5 bases between the two ends. Germline V gene lookup returns CDR1 MNHNY and CDR2 SVGAGI (reference sequence). The CDR3 is 13 amino acids.